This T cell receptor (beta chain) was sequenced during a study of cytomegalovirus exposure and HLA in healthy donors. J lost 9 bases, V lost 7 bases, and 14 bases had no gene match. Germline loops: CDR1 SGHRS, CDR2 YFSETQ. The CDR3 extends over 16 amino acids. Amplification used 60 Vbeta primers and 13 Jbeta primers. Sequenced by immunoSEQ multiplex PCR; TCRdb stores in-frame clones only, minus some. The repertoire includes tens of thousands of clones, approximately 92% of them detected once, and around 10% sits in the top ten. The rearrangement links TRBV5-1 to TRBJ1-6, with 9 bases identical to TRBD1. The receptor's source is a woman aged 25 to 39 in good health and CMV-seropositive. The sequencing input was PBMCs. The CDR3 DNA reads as TGCGCCAGCTCCCACCGGGACAGGGACGTTAGTTCACCCCTCCACTTT. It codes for CASSHRDRDVSSPLHF.